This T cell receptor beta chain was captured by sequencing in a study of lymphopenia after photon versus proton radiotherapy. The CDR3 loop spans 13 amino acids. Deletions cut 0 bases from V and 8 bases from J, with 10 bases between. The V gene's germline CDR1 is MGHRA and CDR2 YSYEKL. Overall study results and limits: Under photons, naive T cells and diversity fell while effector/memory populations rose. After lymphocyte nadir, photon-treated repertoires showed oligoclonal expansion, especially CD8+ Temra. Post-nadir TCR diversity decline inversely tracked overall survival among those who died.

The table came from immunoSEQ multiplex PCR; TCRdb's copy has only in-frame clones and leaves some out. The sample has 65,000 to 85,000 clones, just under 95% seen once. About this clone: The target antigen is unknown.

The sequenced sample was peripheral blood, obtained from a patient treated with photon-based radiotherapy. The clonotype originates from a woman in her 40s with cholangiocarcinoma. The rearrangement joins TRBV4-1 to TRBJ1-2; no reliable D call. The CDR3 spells CASSQDIGSGYTF. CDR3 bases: TGCGCCAGCAGCCAAGATATAGGCTCGGGCTACACCTTC.